This T cell receptor beta chain was identified in a study of CD8 T cells in Susac syndrome. CDR3 length: 15 amino acids. The germline CDR1 and CDR2 sequences are SGHAT and FQNNGV. The V end was cut by 0 bases, the J end by 4 bases, with 12 bases between. Random-hexamer reverse transcription was applied to about 0.5 to 1 ug RNA. TCRdb redid the calling of the immunoSEQ multiplex PCR reads with MiXCR, one entry per CDR3 protein. Of tens of thousands of distinct CDR3 sequences listed, roughly 94% are singletons. This clonotype was sampled from a human donor with Susac syndrome. The sequenced material came from CD8+ T cells from PBMCs. The chain employs TRBV11-2 and TRBJ1-2; D gene unclear. The CDR3 here is CASSLDPIPSYGYTF. DNA for the CDR3: TGTGCCAGCAGCTTAGATCCGATCCCCTCCTATGGCTACACCTTC.